This TCR beta chain originates from a study of T-cell memory formation after mild COVID-19. Whole-study results and caveats: CM and EM subsets held most contracting CD4+ clones; EMRA held CD8+ ones. While clones contracting from day 15 to 85 were balanced between CD4 and CD8, later expanders leaned CD4+.

TCRdb reprocessed the 5' RACE reads with MiXCR, giving one entry per CDR3 protein. The sample has approximately 260,000 distinct CDR3 sequences; approximately 16% are singletons. Germline loops: CDR1 SGHTA, CDR2 FQGTGA. The CDR3 contains 13 residues. V lost 3 bases and J lost 4, with 10 bases in between. This clonotype was picked up a small number of times. Its specificity is not known. The chain has TRBV7-3 and TRBJ2-7; no clear D. Material for sequencing was PBMCs or a T cell subset sorted from them (not recorded which). The sequence came from a man younger than 30 who had mild COVID-19 (a few samples of this study predate the infection). Cell type and time point are not known. The CDR3 loop reads CASSFGPDYEQYF. The CDR3 DNA reads TGTGCCAGCAGCTTTGGCCCCGATTACGAGCAGTACTTC.